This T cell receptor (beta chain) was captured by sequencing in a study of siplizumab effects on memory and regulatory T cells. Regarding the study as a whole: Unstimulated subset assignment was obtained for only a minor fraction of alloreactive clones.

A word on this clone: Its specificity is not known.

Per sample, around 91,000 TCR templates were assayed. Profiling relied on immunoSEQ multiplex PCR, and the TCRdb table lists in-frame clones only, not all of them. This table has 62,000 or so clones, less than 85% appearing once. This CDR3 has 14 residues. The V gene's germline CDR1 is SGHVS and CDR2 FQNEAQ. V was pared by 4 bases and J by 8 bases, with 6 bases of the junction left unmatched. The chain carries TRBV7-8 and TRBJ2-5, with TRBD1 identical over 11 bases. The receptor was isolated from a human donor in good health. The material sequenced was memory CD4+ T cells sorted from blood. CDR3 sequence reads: CASSWGQGEGTQYF. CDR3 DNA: TGTGCCAGCAGCTGGGGACAGGGGGAAGGAACCCAGTACTTC.